Each of the 24 T cell receptor beta chains below was sequenced from the same sample in a study of T-cell memory formation after mild COVID-19. TCRdb re-analysed the 5' RACE reads in MiXCR, keeping a single row per CDR3 protein. The sample carries about 620,000 distinct CDR3 sequences, roughly 18% recorded once. The sequencing input was PBMCs or a T cell subset sorted from them (not recorded which). All receptors derive from an adult woman who had mild COVID-19 (a few samples of this study predate the infection). Cell type and time point are not known.

This clonotype was observed a few times. The chain recombines TRBV21-1 with TRBJ2-2; TRBD2, the table's D call, was not compared with the DNA. TRBV21-1 is a listed pseudogene. The CDR3 has 16 residues. CDR3 sequence reads: CASSKRLAGGPGELFF. The CDR3 nucleotides read TGTGCCAGCAGCAAGAGACTAGCGGGAGGACCCGGGGAGCTGTTTTTT.

CDR3 DNA sequence: TGCAGTGCTAGAGATGTGACGGGATCGAACACCGGGGAGCTGTTTTTT. This sequence encodes CSARDVTGSNTGELFF. V gene TRBV20-1 combines with J gene TRBJ2-2; perhaps TRBD2 as D (5 bases). CDR3 size: 16 residues. V lost 0 bases and J 0 bases, leaving 11 bases between the germline ends. Germline loops: CDR1 DFQATT, CDR2 SNEGSKA (reference sequence).

The rearrangement joins TRBV7-9 to TRBJ2-1; 9 bases match TRBD1. V was clipped by 4 bases and J by 8 bases; unmatched bases: 18. Germline V gene sequence: CDR1 SEHNR, CDR2 FQNEAQ (reference sequence). The CDR3 totals 18 residues. The CDR3 coding sequence is TGTGCCAGCAGCTCGCCAGACCTCGGGACAGGGTTGGGCGATGAGCAGTTCTTC. Its translation: CASSSPDLGTGLGDEQFF.

This clonotype was counted a few times. The genes are TRBV2 and TRBJ2-7, with a possible D match to TRBD2 (5 bases). The CDR3 has 13 residues. In germline, CDR1 is SNHLY, CDR2 FYNNEI. V dropped 8 bases and J dropped 3 bases, with 14 bases sitting between them. The CDR3 nucleotides are TGTGCCAGCCCGATAATTACTAGCTACGAGCAGTACTTC. Its protein is CASPIITSYEQYF.

This clonotype showed up many times. The J gene is TRBJ2-1, the V gene TRBV4-2; D is ambiguous. The length of the CDR3 is 13 residues. CDR1 LGHNA and CDR2 YNFKEQ come from the germline V gene. Trimming removed 2 bases at V and 8 bases at J, with 10 bases between. DNA for the CDR3: TGTGCCAGCAGCCAAAACCACGGCGATGAGCAGTTCTTC. Translating gives CASSQNHGDEQFF.

This clonotype appeared a few times. This chain joins TRBV11-3 and TRBJ2-1; a possible D gene is TRBD2 (5 bases). The CDR3 runs 14 residues. Germline CDR1 reads SGHNT; CDR2 reads YENEEA. Trimming removed 2 bases at V and 5 bases at J, with 10 bases between. Written as DNA, the CDR3 is TGTGCCAGCAGCTTACGAGGGTTAAACAATGAGCAGTTCTTC. It encodes CASSLRGLNNEQFF.

This clonotype was observed a few times. The V call is TRBV12-3 or TRBV12-4, the J call TRBJ2-1, with 8 positions matching TRBD2. This CDR3 is built from 16 residues. Germline trimming cut 5 bases from V and 10 bases from J; bases unmatched to any gene: 16. CDR3 loop: CASSLGLAGGGSEQFF. For the CDR3, the DNA is TGTGCCAGCAGTCTGGGGTTGGCGGGGGGTGGTAGCGAGCAGTTCTTC.

This clonotype was observed at least ten times. The genes are TRBV10-3 and TRBJ2-3; D unclear. From germline, CDR1 is ENHRY and CDR2 SYGVKD. The CDR3 sequence is 13 residues long. Between the trimmed V and J ends, which lost 2 bases and 5 bases, there was a span of 8 bases. This chain's CDR3 is CAISEPNRDTQYF. CDR3 sequence (DNA): TGTGCCATCAGTGAGCCGAACAGAGATACGCAGTATTTT.

The chain links TRBV6-6 to TRBJ2-3; unclear D gene. Trimming cost V 2 bases and J 4 bases, with 10 bases left between them. CDR1 is MNHNY, CDR2 SVGAGI, per germline (reference sequence). The CDR3 totals 14 residues. The CDR3 here is CASSYPPVADTQYF. The CDR3 bases are TGTGCCAGCAGTTACCCCCCGGTTGCAGATACGCAGTATTTT.

The CDR3 sequence is CASSLEGDLAGVTDTQYF. The DNA for the CDR3 is TGTGCCAGCAGCTTAGAGGGGGACCTAGCGGGAGTTACAGATACGCAGTATTTT. The chain couples TRBV11-2 to TRBJ2-3; 10 nucleotides align to TRBD2. The CDR3 totals 18 residues. Trimming removed 0 bases from V and 3 bases from J; junction bases left unmatched: 9. The germline V gene encodes CDR1 SGHAT and CDR2 FQNNGV.

The chain combines TRBV5-6 with TRBJ2-1; TRBD2 aligns across 10 bases. CDR1 is SGHDT and CDR2 is YYEEEE in the germline V gene. The CDR3 length is 18 residues. V dropped 1 base and J dropped 3; count of bases not matched to a gene: 10. The CDR3 DNA sequence: TGTGCCAGCAGCTTGCCCGCTGCTACTAGCGGGAACTACAATGAGCAGTTCTTC. It translates to CASSLPAATSGNYNEQFF.

This clonotype was counted a few times. V is TRBV5-1 and J is TRBJ2-3; D is uncertain. V dropped 5 bases and J dropped 5 bases, with 12 bases sitting between them. Per the germline V gene, CDR1 is SGHRS and CDR2 is YFSETQ. The CDR3 runs to 13 residues. The CDR3: CASRADFIDTQYF. Here the CDR3 DNA reads TGCGCCAGCAGGGCAGATTTCATAGATACGCAGTATTTT.

The chain recombines TRBV29-1 with TRBJ1-5, with D uncertain. CDR1 is SQVTM and CDR2 is ANQGSEA in the germline V gene. This CDR3 region has 17 residues. V was trimmed by 5 bases and J by 0 bases, leaving 20 bases between them. This CDR3 reads CSVPVLSVVYSNQPQHF. In DNA form, the CDR3 reads TGCAGCGTTCCGGTTTTGTCAGTCGTCTATAGCAATCAGCCCCAGCATTTT.

This clonotype turned up a few times. The V and J genes are TRBV3-1 and TRBJ2-7, with D possibly TRBD1 on 5 matching bases. Trimming removed 1 base at V and 6 bases at J, with 13 bases between. The CDR3 has 14 residues. Germline V gene data show CDR1 as LGHDT and CDR2 as YNNKEL (reference sequence). The CDR3 nucleotides read TGTGCCAGCAGCCAAGGTTGGCAGGGCGGCGAGCAGTACTTC. It translates to CASSQGWQGGEQYF.

The chain carries TRBV7-9 and TRBJ2-5; tentatively, D is TRBD1 (5 bases). The CDR3 is 15 residues long. Germline V gene sequence: CDR1 SEHNR, CDR2 FQNEAQ (reference sequence). The V end lost 3 bases, the J end lost 2 bases, and 13 bases lay between the germline ends. CDR3 in amino acids: CASSFGRGRQETQYF. CDR3 nucleotides: TGTGCCAGCAGCTTTGGAAGGGGTCGTCAAGAGACCCAGTACTTC.

This clonotype was seen only a few times. The V call is TRBV5-1, the J call TRBJ2-1; 7 positions agree with TRBD2. V lost 9 bases to trimming and J lost 2 bases; unmatched junction nucleotides: 14. Germline V gives CDR1 SGHRS, CDR2 YFSETQ. The CDR3 spans 16 residues. The CDR3 protein is CATLYLVGGTYNEQFF. CDR3 in DNA: TGCGCCACCCTATACCTTGTCGGGGGGACCTACAATGAGCAGTTCTTC.

This chain uses TRBV7-8 with TRBJ2-7; TRBD2 is a possible D gene (5 bases). The CDR3 runs to 15 residues. The germline V gene has CDR1 SGHVS and CDR2 FQNEAQ. The V end lost 4 bases, the J end lost 2 bases, and 15 bases lay between the germline ends. CDR3 sequence: CASSSGGGSTYEQYF. CDR3 in DNA: TGTGCCAGCAGCTCCGGCGGAGGCAGTACCTACGAGCAGTACTTC.

This clonotype has a count of ten or more. The chain links TRBV4-3 to TRBJ2-1; 7 bases map to TRBD2. With V trimmed by 4 bases and J by 7 bases, 10 bases remained unmatched. CDR1 is LGHNA, CDR2 YSLEER, per germline. The CDR3 is 15 amino acids. CDR3 nucleotides: TGCGCCAGCAGCCCCCGGGACTACTCCAGGAATGAGCAGTTCTTC. Translated, it gives CASSPRDYSRNEQFF.

This chain joins TRBV7-3 and TRBJ2-7; perhaps TRBD2 as D (6 bases). Per the germline V gene, CDR1 is SGHTA and CDR2 is FQGTGA. The ends were cut back, 4 bases at V and 6 bases at J, with 19 bases in the middle. This CDR3 has 15 amino acids. The CDR3 DNA reads TGTGCCAGCAGCTATAGCGGCCCCCTACCTAGCGAGCAGTACTTC. It is translated as CASSYSGPLPSEQYF.

The chain carries TRBV20-1 and TRBJ1-4, with D unclear. CDR3 length equals 13 residues. The V and J ends lost 6 bases and 2 bases respectively, with 10 bases between them. Germline-derived CDR1 and CDR2 are DFQATT and SNEGSKA (reference sequence). The CDR3 region has the DNA TGCAGTGCAATGATTACGACTAATGAAAAACTGTTTTTT. This codes for CSAMITTNEKLFF.

The chain carries TRBV6-2 or TRBV6-3 and TRBJ2-2; D call uncertain. With 2 bases removed from V and 1 base from J, the gap between germline ends came to 5 bases. CDR1 is MNHEY and CDR2 is SVGEGT in the germline V gene. CDR3 length equals 14 residues. CDR3 DNA sequence: TGTGCCAGCAGTTACGCAGAGAACACCGGGGAGCTGTTTTTT. Residues: CASSYAENTGELFF.

The J gene is TRBJ2-1, the V gene TRBV11-2, with 8 bases fitting TRBD1. Germline V gene lookup returns CDR1 SGHAT and CDR2 FQNNGV. The CDR3 has 14 amino acids. J was trimmed by 1 base and V by 7 bases; bases with no gene match: 3. The CDR3 here is CASTGQGSYNEQFF. The CDR3 DNA is TGTGCCAGCACCGGACAGGGTTCCTACAATGAGCAGTTCTTC.

The V and J genes are TRBV7-2 and TRBJ2-5, with 9 bases identical to TRBD2. CDR3 length: 16 residues. Germline V lookup: CDR1 SGHTA, CDR2 FQGNSA. Losses at the gene ends were 3 bases for V and 0 bases for J; bases not matched to a gene: 5. The CDR3: CASSLFLAGYQETQYF. The CDR3 coding sequence is TGTGCCAGCAGCTTGTTCCTAGCGGGATACCAAGAGACCCAGTACTTC.

The rearrangement joins TRBV19 to TRBJ2-3, with D perhaps TRBD2 (5 bases). The CDR3 runs to 14 residues. V lost 6 bases, J lost 3 bases, and 13 bases lay in between. Looked up from germline, CDR1 is LNHDA and CDR2 is SQIVND (reference sequence). CDR3 sequence reads: CASRAFGGTDTQYF. As DNA, the CDR3 is TGTGCCAGTAGAGCGTTTGGCGGGACAGATACGCAGTATTTT.